This passage covers 5 T cell receptor beta chains from one sample sequenced in a study (dated by TCRdb to the mid-2010s). Receptors were amplified or captured by 5' RACE. The run used an Illumina MiSeq. The public reads were quality trimmed at Q25 with fastp and then assembled into clones with MiXCR by TCRdb, keeping productive beta chains. Under each unique CDR3 protein, matching rows form one entry showing the most common genes and DNA. Present in this sample are 55,000 to 70,000 distinct CDR3 sequences, about 28% of which were seen just once. Of the sample, around 3.1% falls within the top ten clones. Sequencing was performed on tumor-infiltrating memory CD4+ T cells sorted from the breast tumor. Sample cell subset or site, as interpreted from the label and publication: memory CD4+ T cells, CD4+CD45RO+CD25-. Source of these receptors: a female donor with breast cancer.

This chain uses TRBV12-3 or TRBV12-4 with TRBJ1-2, with 12 bases identical to TRBD1. The CDR3 spans 16 residues. The V segment lost 6 bases and the J segment 4 bases; nucleotides outside the gene matches: 9. CDR3 DNA sequence: TGTGCCAGCAGCTCTGCCGGGACAGGGGGCGCCTATGGCTACACCTTC. Its protein is CASSSAGTGGAYGYTF.

The DNA for the CDR3 is TGCAGTGCTAATCCCATGGGGTTTGGAAATCAGCCCCAGCATTTT. This encodes CSANPMGFGNQPQHF. The V and J genes are TRBV20-1 and TRBJ1-5, with unresolved D. Trimming took 4 bases from V and 4 from J, leaving 17 bases between them. The germline V gene has CDR1 DFQATT and CDR2 SNEGSKA (reference sequence). This CDR3 comprises 15 residues.

The gene calls are TRBV7-2 and TRBJ1-5, with no clear D. From germline, CDR1 is SGHTA and CDR2 FQGNSA. V lost 5 bases, J lost 1 base, and 6 bases lay in between. The CDR3 is 13 residues long. The CDR3 nucleotides read TGTGCCAGCAGCCCACAAAGCAATCAGCCCCAGCATTTT. Residues: CASSPQSNQPQHF. The whole variable domain, remainder taken from reference TRBV7-2 and TRBJ1-5, is GAGVSQSPSNKVTEKGKDVELRCDPISGHTALYWYRQSLGQGLEFLIYFQGNSAPDKSGLPSDRFSAERTGGSVSTLTIQRTQQEDSAVYLCASSPQSNQPQHFGDGTRLSIL.

This sequence joins TRBV9 and TRBJ2-7; D gene ambiguous. V was shortened by 0 bases and J by 7 bases, with 11 bases between the two germline ends. CDR3 size: 13 residues. Per the germline V gene, CDR1 is SGDLS and CDR2 is YYNGEE. CDR3 amino acids: CASSVGPFSEQYF. DNA for the CDR3: TGTGCCAGCAGCGTAGGACCCTTCAGTGAGCAGTACTTC.

Of note for this clonotype: The junction shows a germline mismatch at one end, possibly a read error. This sequence joins TRBV7-7 and TRBJ2-5; TRBD1 is a possible D gene (5 bases). CDR1 and CDR2 from the germline V gene are SSHAT and FNYEAQ (reference sequence). This CDR3 spans 14 amino acids. The CDR3: CASSSQGQEETQYF. CDR3 nucleotides: TGTGCTAGCAGCTCCCAAGGACAAGAAGAGACCCAGTACTTC.